What follows are 9 T cell receptor beta chains derived from one specimen sequenced in a study of OX40 agonist ivuxolimab in advanced cancers. The repertoire was sequenced with immunoSEQ multiplex PCR; TCRdb's copy has only in-frame clones and lacks some. The sample has 55,000 to 90,000 clones, 88% seen once. Sequenced material: CD4+ or CD8+ T cells sorted from blood, taken in a trial of the OX40 agonist ivuxolimab. All receptors come from an adult with an advanced solid tumor such as melanoma, head and neck, liver or kidney cancer.

This CDR3 reads CASSEPLNTGREQFF. CDR3 nucleotides: TGTGCCAGCAGCGAGCCCCTTAATACGGGCAGAGAGCAGTTCTTC. V usage is TRBV6-1 and J usage is TRBJ2-1; D not certain. Looked up from germline, CDR1 is MNHNS and CDR2 is SASEGT. With 6 bases removed from V and 10 bases from J, the gap between germline ends came to 22 bases. The CDR3 consists of 15 residues.

The V and J genes are TRBV28 and TRBJ1-5, with 9 bases matching TRBD1. The V gene end was trimmed by 4 bases and the J gene end by 3 bases; junction bases not matched to a gene: 7. Germline V lookup: CDR1 MDHEN, CDR2 SYDVKM. This CDR3 has 16 residues. DNA for the CDR3: TGTGCCAGCAGTTCCGGGACAGGGTCTCTCAATCAGCCCCAGCATTTT. This sequence encodes CASSSGTGSLNQPQHF. The full variable domain, completed using reference TRBV28 and TRBJ1-5, is DVKVTQSSRYLVKRTGEKVFLECVQDMDHENMFWYRQDPGLGLRLIYFSYDVKMKEKGDIPEGYSVSREKKERFSLILESASTNQTSMYLCASSSGTGSLNQPQHFGDGTRLSIL.

The V gene is TRBV11-2, the J gene TRBJ2-7, with TRBD2 matching 9 bases. This CDR3 contains 15 residues. Germline V gene sequence: CDR1 SGHAT, CDR2 FQNNGV. Germline trimming cut 2 bases from V and 3 bases from J; bases unmatched to any gene: 5. The chain's CDR3 is CASSLRAGGHYEQYF. The CDR3 coding sequence is TGTGCCAGCAGCTTAAGAGCGGGGGGCCACTACGAGCAGTACTTC.

This rearrangement joins TRBV20-1 to TRBJ1-3; no reliable D call. Between the trimmed V and J ends, which lost 0 bases and 7 bases, there was a span of 4 bases. Germline CDR1 reads DFQATT; CDR2 reads SNEGSKA (reference sequence). This CDR3 is 11 amino acids long. The CDR3 DNA follows: TGCAGTGCTAGAGATCCTAACACCATATATTTT. Protein: CSARDPNTIYF.

The chain employs TRBV30 and TRBJ2-1; TRBD2 agrees at 7 bases. V lost 0 bases and J lost 2; bases outside the gene matches: 4. This CDR3 has 15 amino acids. CDR1 GTSNPN and CDR2 SVGIG come from the germline V gene (reference sequence). DNA of the CDR3: TGTGCCTGGAGTGTAAACGCGGGAGCCTACAATGAGCAGTTCTTC. As protein: CAWSVNAGAYNEQFF.

J is TRBJ1-2 and V is TRBV6-5, with D unresolved. The V end was cut by 5 bases, the J end by 2 bases, with 3 bases between. This CDR3 region has 11 residues. Per germline, CDR1 MNHEY and CDR2 SVGAGI. CDR3 DNA: TGTGCCAGCAGTCCGAACTATGGCTACACCTTC. Translated, it gives CASSPNYGYTF.

This chain joins TRBV9 and TRBJ1-1, with D unresolved. The germline V gene encodes CDR1 SGDLS and CDR2 YYNGEE. The V and J ends lost 3 bases and 7 bases respectively, with 16 bases between them. The CDR3 runs 14 residues. The CDR3 loop is CASSAIETPYEAFF. The CDR3 nucleotides read TGTGCCAGCAGCGCCATAGAGACACCATATGAAGCTTTCTTT.

The V gene is TRBV28, the J gene TRBJ2-5; 10 bases fit TRBD2. The CDR3 spans 16 residues. In germline, CDR1 is MDHEN, CDR2 SYDVKM. The ends lost 8 bases at V and 7 bases at J; junction bases unmatched: 16. For the CDR3, the DNA is TGTGCCAGCCAGGCGGGACTAGCGCTGTCCCAGGGGACCCAGTACTTC. Protein: CASQAGLALSQGTQYF.

This clone occurred a few times. This chain joins TRBV9 and TRBJ2-1; TRBD1 matches at 8 bases. From germline, CDR1 is SGDLS and CDR2 YYNGEE. J gave up 7 bases and V 0 bases, and 9 bases lay outside the gene matches. The CDR3 runs to 16 residues. The CDR3 nucleotides read TGTGCCAGCAGCGTAGTCCCGACAGGGGAGTGGAATGAGCAGTTCTTC. This codes for CASSVVPTGEWNEQFF.